Here is one T cell receptor beta chain with its context. What this receptor recognizes is not known. One base away there is no much larger clone; base qualities are not given. The sample comes from a study of tumor-infiltrating lymphocytes in oesophageal squamous cell carcinoma listed by TCRdb under 2016. Libraries were built with PCR. Sequencing took place on an Illumina HiSeq 2000. TCRdb reworked the public reads: Q25 trimming with fastp, MiXCR clone assembly, productive beta chains retained. Merged by CDR3 protein, the rows form single entries marked with the most common genes and DNA. Recorded for this sample are over 15,000 distinct CDR3 sequences; approximately 45% of them occurred a single time. The leading ten clones occupy approximately 33% of the sample. The TCR comes from a female donor with esophageal squamous cell carcinoma. The specimen was normal esophageal tissue next to the tumor.

The nucleotide sequence is TGTGCCAGCAGGTCTGGGACAGGGGGCTACAATGAGCAGTTCTTC. This gives the protein CASRSGTGGYNEQFF. The V gene is TRBV28 and the J gene is TRBJ2-5, with 11 middle bases fitting TRBD1. Near its end, the DNA agrees better with TRBJ2-1, so the J call may be wrong. Including cysteine and phenylalanine, the CDR3 has 15 amino acids. Of the read, only the CDR3 DNA is kept; its 45 bases are in frame from base 1. CDR1 and CDR2 are read off the germline V gene as MDHEN and SYDVKM.